Listed below are T cell receptor beta chains from one sample, sequenced in a study of graft-versus-host responses after intestinal transplantation. The method was immunoSEQ multiplex PCR; TCRdb's version includes in-frame clones alone and lacks a portion of them. The sample carries tens of thousands of clones, almost 95% recorded once. Sample: PBMCs, taken about 260 days after intestinal transplant. The origin of the receptors is a human patient who received an intestinal transplant, so some T cells may come from the graft donor. The conserved cysteine and the conserved F or W are not part of the CDR3 here.

>TRBV30|TRBJ2-6
AWSVRLEGANVLT
>TRBV11-3|TRBJ2-3
ASSLTSDTQY
>TRBV25-1|TRBJ2-1
ASSGGLAGAYNEQF
>TRBV6-1|TRBJ2-1
ASSEASGTYNEQF
>TRBV5-6|.
ASSLGQGAYEQY
>TRBV28|TRBJ1-5
ASSSPGTQNQPQH
>TRBV5-6|TRBJ2-7
ASSLEQGRGEQY
>TRBV7-9|TRBJ2-1
ASSGTSGTYNEQF
>TRBV4-1|TRBJ2-5
ASSQEGTSDQETQY
>TRBV10-2|TRBJ1-5
ASSENSNQPQH
>TRBV27|TRBJ1-4
ASRGLTNEKLF
>TRBV19|TRBJ2-3
ASSREDRLTDTQY
>TRBV5-6|TRBJ2-2
ASSLDQYTGELF
>TRBV27|TRBJ1-4
ASSLGQANEKLF
>TRBV9|TRBJ2-1
ASSAQLEGLLQF
>TRBV5-4|TRBJ2-1
ASSLDGTDNNEQF
>TRBV10-3|TRBJ1-5
AISGGENQPQH
>TRBV6-6|TRBJ1-5
ASSWDSSNQPQH
>TRBV6-4|TRBJ2-2
ASSDSSSRGPFNTGELF
>TRBV2|TRBJ1-5
ASSQGQGGNQPQH
>TRBV7-6|TRBJ2-7
ASSIQPPDRWLAGLAYEQY
>TRBV12-5|TRBJ2-7
ASGPRLLTYEQY
>TRBV27|TRBJ2-3
ASRWSGIDTQY